These 18 T cell receptor beta chains originate from one sample sequenced in a study of blood T cell repertoires in COVID-19. Clones were sequenced by immunoSEQ multiplex PCR, and TCRdb holds only the in-frame ones, with some missing. The sample lists about 25,000 clones, 85% to 90% occurring once. The sample was peripheral blood. The receptors stem from a man between 65 and 85 years old with COVID-19, enrolled during active disease.

The rearrangement joins TRBV29-1 to TRBJ2-3; 7 bases are shared with TRBD2. The V gene's germline CDR1 is SQVTM and CDR2 ANQGSEA. V was clipped by 1 base and J by 1 base; unmatched bases: 2. The CDR3 totals 14 residues. CDR3 sequence reads: CSVEVGGGTDTQYF. CDR3 sequence (DNA): TGCAGCGTTGAAGTGGGGGGGGGCACAGATACGCAGTATTTT.

V is TRBV27 and J is TRBJ1-3, with 7 nucleotides matching TRBD1. CDR3 length equals 15 residues. Germline lookup yields CDR1 MNHEY and CDR2 SMNVEV (reference sequence). V trimming: 7 bases; J trimming: 0 bases; junction bases outside the gene matches: 6. The CDR3 bases are TGTGCCAGCAAGCCGGGACAGCTCTCTGGAAACACCATATATTTT. This translates into CASKPGQLSGNTIYF.

The chain carries TRBV24-1 and TRBJ2-2; TRBD2 might be the D (6 bases). This CDR3 contains 14 residues. The V end lost 5 bases, the J end lost 1 base, and 7 bases lay between the germline ends. Looked up from germline, CDR1 is KGHDR and CDR2 is SFDVKD. The CDR3 nucleotides are TGTGCCACCAGTGCTAGCGAGAACACCGGGGAGCTGTTTTTT. Encoded protein: CATSASENTGELFF.

The gene calls are TRBV24-1 and TRBJ1-5, with TRBD1 identical over 7 bases. The CDR3 covers 14 residues. Germline CDR1 is KGHDR and CDR2 is SFDVKD. V trimming: 9 bases; J trimming: 0 bases; junction bases outside the gene matches: 4. The CDR3 reads CATDGTASNQPQHF. The CDR3 DNA sequence: TGTGCCACCGACGGGACAGCTAGCAATCAGCCCCAGCATTTT.

This clone came up once. The chain has TRBV9 and TRBJ2-7, with D perhaps TRBD1 (5 bases). The CDR3 is 15 residues long. The germline CDR1 and CDR2 sequences are SGDLS and YYNGEE. Trimming took off 3 bases at V and 6 bases at J, with 19 bases between the two ends. CDR3 sequence reads: CASSGLTVPIGEQYF. DNA for the CDR3: TGTGCCAGCAGCGGATTGACAGTCCCAATCGGCGAGCAGTACTTC. Combining the CDR3 with reference TRBV9 and TRBJ2-7 gives the whole variable domain DSGVTQTPKHLITATGQRVTLRCSPRSGDLSVYWYQQSLDQGLQFLIQYYNGEERAKGNILERFSAQQFPDLHSELNLSSLELGDSALYFCASSGLTVPIGEQYFGPGTRLTVT.

CDR3 residues: CASSPPLGDTQYF. Written as DNA, the CDR3 is TGTGCCAGCAGTCCCCCTCTAGGCGATACGCAGTATTTT. This rearrangement joins TRBV6-6 to TRBJ2-3; D remains ambiguous. The germline gives CDR1 MNHNY, CDR2 SVGAGI (reference sequence). Trimming took 5 bases from V and 6 from J, leaving 12 bases between them. CDR3 length: 13 amino acids.

The chain carries TRBV27 and TRBJ1-6; D possibly corresponds to TRBD1 (5 bases). This CDR3 spans 14 amino acids. Germline lookup yields CDR1 MNHEY and CDR2 SMNVEV (reference sequence). Trimming stripped 5 bases from V and 10 bases from J, with 15 bases between. The CDR3 nucleotides are TGTGCCAGCAGTCCGACGACAGTCAACTCACCCCTCCACTTT. Translating it yields CASSPTTVNSPLHF.

The CDR3, as DNA: TGTGCCTCCTTGGTGGAGGCCGGGGAGCTGTTTTTT. Protein: CASLVEAGELFF. This chain uses TRBV12-3 or TRBV12-4 with TRBJ2-2; TRBD2 might be the D (5 bases). CDR3 length equals 12 residues. The V end lost 11 bases, the J end lost 6 bases, and 13 bases lay between the germline ends.

This chain connects TRBV7-2 to TRBJ2-7; perhaps TRBD2 as D (6 bases). The CDR3 contains 14 residues. Trimming left V 2 bases short and J 0 bases short, with 8 bases between. Germline CDR1 SGHTA, CDR2 FQGNSA. The CDR3 nucleotides read TGTGCCAGCAGCTTACGGGACTCCTCCTACGAGCAGTACTTC. The encoded protein is CASSLRDSSYEQYF.

J is TRBJ2-7 and V is TRBV4-1; D perhaps matches TRBD1 (6 bases). V was cut by 3 bases and J by 2 bases, with 8 bases left in between. This CDR3 region has 13 residues. Per the germline V gene, CDR1 is MGHRA and CDR2 is YSYEKL. The CDR3 coding sequence is TGCGCCAGCAGCCACAGGGGAACCTACGAGCAGTACTTC. Protein: CASSHRGTYEQYF.

Only one count was recorded for this clone. The V gene is TRBV3-1 (or the pseudogene TRBV3-2), the J gene TRBJ2-1; 8 positions agree with TRBD2. The CDR3 consists of 17 residues. V shed 0 bases, J shed 9 bases, and the junction held 13 bases outside the gene matches. Germline assignment: CDR1 LGHDT and CDR2 YNNKEL (reference sequence). The CDR3 sequence: CASSQDLGGTRGGEQFF. As DNA, the CDR3 is TGTGCCAGCAGCCAAGATCTAGGCGGGACTAGAGGAGGTGAGCAGTTCTTC.

This clone has a single count. The V call is TRBV9, the J call TRBJ1-1; TRBD1 is a possible D gene (5 bases). Germline assignment: CDR1 SGDLS and CDR2 YYNGEE. Trimming pared 1 base from V and 3 bases from J, leaving 16 bases between. The CDR3 runs to 16 residues. The CDR3 DNA is TGTGCCAGCAGCGTACGAGGTCAGGGTTCGCACACTGAAGCTTTCTTT. Translated, it gives CASSVRGQGSHTEAFF.

In DNA form, the CDR3 reads TGTGCCAGTCGTCCCTACGCAGGGTCGAACACTGAAGCTTTCTTT. Residues: CASRPYAGSNTEAFF. This rearrangement joins TRBV19 to TRBJ1-1, with TRBD1 as a possible D gene (5 bases). Trimming removed 8 bases from V and 1 base from J, with 17 bases in between. CDR1 is LNHDA and CDR2 is SQIVND in the germline V gene (reference sequence). The CDR3 extends over 15 amino acids.

Turning to this clone: Distinct nucleotide sequences in the sample also encode this CDR3. The chain employs TRBV19 and TRBJ2-1, with 12 bases identical to TRBD2. The germline V gene has CDR1 LNHDA and CDR2 SQIVND (reference sequence). The CDR3 contains 15 residues. The V and J ends lost 4 bases and 4 bases, in that order; junction bases with no gene match: 2. CDR3 sequence (DNA): TGTGCCAGTAGTACCGGACTAGCGGGGTACAATGAGCAGTTCTTC. Protein: CASSTGLAGYNEQFF. Full variable domain (remainder filled in from reference TRBV19 and TRBJ2-1): DGGITQSPKYLFRKEGQNVTLSCEQNLNHDAMYWYRQDPGQGLRLIYYSQIVNDFQKGDIAEGYSVSREKKESFPLTVTSAQKNPTAFYLCASSTGLAGYNEQFFGPGTRLTVL.

In its sample, this clone was seen a few times. CDR3 region: CASSHRRGDRYTGELFF. The CDR3 coding sequence is TGCGCCAGCAGCCACAGAAGAGGGGACAGGTACACCGGGGAGCTGTTTTTT. This chain connects TRBV4-1 to TRBJ2-2; TRBD1 agrees at 8 bases. The CDR3 loop spans 17 amino acids. The V gene end was trimmed by 3 bases and the J gene end by 3 bases; junction bases not matched to a gene: 9. The germline V gene encodes CDR1 MGHRA and CDR2 YSYEKL.

This chain joins TRBV19 and TRBJ1-5; the match to TRBD1 covers 9 bases. This CDR3 contains 15 residues. CDR1 is LNHDA, CDR2 SQIVND, per germline (reference sequence). J was trimmed by 6 bases and V by 5 bases; bases with no gene match: 8. CDR3 region: CASSLGQGRAQPQHF. Written as DNA, the CDR3 is TGTGCCAGTAGTTTGGGACAGGGACGGGCTCAGCCCCAGCATTTT.

This rearrangement joins TRBV27 to TRBJ1-6, with TRBD1 matching over 12 bases. The germline V gene encodes CDR1 MNHEY and CDR2 SMNVEV (reference sequence). CDR3 length: 19 residues. V lost 0 bases to trimming and J lost 3 bases; unmatched junction nucleotides: 6. DNA for the CDR3: TGTGCCAGCAGTTTATCACTCGGGACAGGGGGCTTCTATAATTCACCCCTCCACTTT. It specifies CASSLSLGTGGFYNSPLHF.

The J gene is TRBJ2-1, the V gene TRBV10-1, with 7 positions matching TRBD2. CDR3 length: 16 residues. V shed 0 bases, J shed 6 bases, and the junction held 8 bases outside the gene matches. Germline CDR1 reads WNHNN; CDR2 reads SYGVQD (reference sequence). CDR3 in DNA: TGCGCCAGCAGTGAGTCAGGGAGGGTCGGTGGCAATGAGCAGTTCTTC. Encoded protein: CASSESGRVGGNEQFF.